Sequencing of this T cell receptor (beta chain) was carried out in a study of blood T cells in healthy people across ages. A sample-barcoded 5' primer and a J-beta primer mix were used in a second PCR of about 7 to 12 cycles. TCRdb passed the 5' RACE reads through MiXCR, listing each CDR3 protein once. The sample shows 450,000 to 600,000 distinct CDR3 sequences, roughly a quarter of them seen only once. A few counts support this clonotype. Another study also made use of these data, one on T cells of mothers and their children. Per that study: Donation involved a few healthy Caucasian mothers and the six children that they had. For each mother, over 9.5 million TCR beta CDR3 reads were obtained, and for each child, approximately 3 million.

Material: blood. The clonotype comes from a boy between 2 and 10 years old in good health.

CDR3 DNA: TGTGCCAGCAGCCCTCGTGGCCGGACTAGCACCTACGAGCAGTACTTC. It yields the protein CASSPRGRTSTYEQYF. The V gene is TRBV9, the J gene TRBJ2-7; 8 bases are shared with TRBD2. From germline, CDR1 is SGDLS and CDR2 YYNGEE. Trimming removed 4 bases from V and 2 bases from J; junction bases left unmatched: 11. The CDR3 runs to 16 residues.